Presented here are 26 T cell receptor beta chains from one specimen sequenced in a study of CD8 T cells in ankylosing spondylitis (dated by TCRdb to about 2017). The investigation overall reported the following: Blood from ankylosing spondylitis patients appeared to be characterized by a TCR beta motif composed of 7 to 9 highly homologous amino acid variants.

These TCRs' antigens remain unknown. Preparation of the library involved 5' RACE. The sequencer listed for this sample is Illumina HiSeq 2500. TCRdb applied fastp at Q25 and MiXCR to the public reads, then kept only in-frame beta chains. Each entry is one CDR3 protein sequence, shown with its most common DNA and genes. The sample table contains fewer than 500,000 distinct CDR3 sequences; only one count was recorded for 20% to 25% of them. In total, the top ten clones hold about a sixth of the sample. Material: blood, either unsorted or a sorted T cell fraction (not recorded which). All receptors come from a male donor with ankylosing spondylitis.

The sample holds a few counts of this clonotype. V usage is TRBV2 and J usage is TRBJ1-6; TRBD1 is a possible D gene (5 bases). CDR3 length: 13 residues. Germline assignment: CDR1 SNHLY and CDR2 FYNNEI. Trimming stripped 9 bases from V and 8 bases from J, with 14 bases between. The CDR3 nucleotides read TGTGCCAGTAAAAGGGACCGGGATTCACCCCTCCACTTT. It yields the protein CASKRDRDSPLHF.

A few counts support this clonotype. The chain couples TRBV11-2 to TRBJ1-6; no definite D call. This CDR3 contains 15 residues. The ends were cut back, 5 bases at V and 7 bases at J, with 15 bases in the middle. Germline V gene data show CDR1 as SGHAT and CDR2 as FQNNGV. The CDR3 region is CASSPMESPNSPLHF. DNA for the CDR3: TGTGCCAGCAGCCCCATGGAGAGTCCAAATTCACCCCTCCACTTT.

CDR3 residues: CASSPGVPQETQYF. The CDR3 DNA is TGTGCCAGCTCACCAGGGGTTCCCCAAGAGACCCAGTACTTC. The chain recombines TRBV18 with TRBJ2-5; D remains unclear. The CDR3 length is 14 residues. Germline values: CDR1 KGHSH, CDR2 LQKENI. Trimming removed 2 bases from V and 1 base from J, with 8 bases in between.

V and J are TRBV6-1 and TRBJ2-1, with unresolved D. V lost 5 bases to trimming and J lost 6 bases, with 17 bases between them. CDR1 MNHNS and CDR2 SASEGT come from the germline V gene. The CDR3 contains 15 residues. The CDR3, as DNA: TGTGCCAGCAGTCTCGGAAGTGGGGTCTTCAATGAGCAGTTCTTC. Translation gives CASSLGSGVFNEQFF.

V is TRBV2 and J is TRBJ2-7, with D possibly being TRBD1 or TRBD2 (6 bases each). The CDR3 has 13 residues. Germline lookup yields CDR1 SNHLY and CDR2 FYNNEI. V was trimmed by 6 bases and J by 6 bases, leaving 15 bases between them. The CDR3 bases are TGTGCCAGCAGGGCCGGGGGCTACCGCGAGCAGTACTTC. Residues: CASRAGGYREQYF.

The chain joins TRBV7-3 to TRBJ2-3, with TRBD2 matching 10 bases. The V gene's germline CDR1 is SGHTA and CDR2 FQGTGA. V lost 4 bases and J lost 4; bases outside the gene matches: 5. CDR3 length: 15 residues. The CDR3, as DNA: TGTGCCAGCAGCTCTAGCGGGAGCCGGGCAGATACGCAGTATTTT. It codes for CASSSSGSRADTQYF.

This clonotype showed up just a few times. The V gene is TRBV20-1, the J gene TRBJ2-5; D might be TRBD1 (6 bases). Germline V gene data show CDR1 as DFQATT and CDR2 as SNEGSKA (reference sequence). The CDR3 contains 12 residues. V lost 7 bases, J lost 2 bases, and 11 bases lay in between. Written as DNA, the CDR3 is TGCAGTGGAGACAGGTTACAAGAGACCCAGTACTTC. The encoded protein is CSGDRLQETQYF.

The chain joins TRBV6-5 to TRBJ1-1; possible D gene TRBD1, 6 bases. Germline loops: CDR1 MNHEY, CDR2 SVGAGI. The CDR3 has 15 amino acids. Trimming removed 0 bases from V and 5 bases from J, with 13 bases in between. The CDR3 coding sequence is TGTGCCAGCAGTTACTCTCCGGGGGGCCGAACTGAAGCTTTCTTT. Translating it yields CASSYSPGGRTEAFF.

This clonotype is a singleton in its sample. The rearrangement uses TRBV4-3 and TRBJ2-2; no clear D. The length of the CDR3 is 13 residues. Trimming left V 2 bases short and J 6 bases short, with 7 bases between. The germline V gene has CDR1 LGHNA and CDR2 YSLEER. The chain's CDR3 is CASSQLGAGELFF. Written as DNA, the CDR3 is TGCGCCAGCAGCCAACTTGGGGCCGGGGAGCTGTTTTTT.

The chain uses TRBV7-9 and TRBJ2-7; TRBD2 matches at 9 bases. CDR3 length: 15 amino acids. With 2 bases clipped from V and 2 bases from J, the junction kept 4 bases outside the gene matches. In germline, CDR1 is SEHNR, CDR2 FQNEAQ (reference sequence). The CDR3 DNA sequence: TGTGCCAGCAGCTTAAGGGCTAGCGGGACCTACGAGCAGTACTTC. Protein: CASSLRASGTYEQYF.

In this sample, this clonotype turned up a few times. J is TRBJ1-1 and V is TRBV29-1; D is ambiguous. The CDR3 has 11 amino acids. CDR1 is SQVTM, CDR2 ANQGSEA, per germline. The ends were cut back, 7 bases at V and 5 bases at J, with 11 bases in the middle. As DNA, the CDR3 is TGCAGCGACACGGGATTTACTGAAGCTTTCTTT. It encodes CSDTGFTEAFF.

In nucleotides, the CDR3 is TGTGCCAGCAGCTCCACAGGGTTGGGGAGCAATCAGCCCCAGCATTTT. It translates to CASSSTGLGSNQPQHF. The chain uses TRBV7-2 and TRBJ1-5; D is possibly TRBD1 (6 bases). CDR1 SGHTA and CDR2 FQGNSA come from the germline V gene. There are 16 residues in the CDR3. Trimming removed 4 bases at V and 1 base at J, with 14 bases between.

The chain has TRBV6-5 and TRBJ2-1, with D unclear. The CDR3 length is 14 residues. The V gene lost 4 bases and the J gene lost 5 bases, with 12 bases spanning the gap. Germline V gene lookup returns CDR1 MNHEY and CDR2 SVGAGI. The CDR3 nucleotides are TGTGCCAGCAGTTTCACCGACCGAGACAATGAGCAGTTCTTC. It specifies CASSFTDRDNEQFF.

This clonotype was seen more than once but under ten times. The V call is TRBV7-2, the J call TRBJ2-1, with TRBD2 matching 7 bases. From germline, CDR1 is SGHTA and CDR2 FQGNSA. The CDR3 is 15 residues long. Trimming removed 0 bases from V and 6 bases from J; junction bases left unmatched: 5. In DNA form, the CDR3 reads TGTGCCAGCAGCTTAGCTAGCGGGTCTGGCAATGAGCAGTTCTTC. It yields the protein CASSLASGSGNEQFF.

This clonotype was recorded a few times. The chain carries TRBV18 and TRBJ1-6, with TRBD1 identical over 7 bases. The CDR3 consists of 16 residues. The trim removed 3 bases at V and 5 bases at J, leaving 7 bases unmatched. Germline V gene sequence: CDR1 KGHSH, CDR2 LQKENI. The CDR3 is CASSPRGQRNNSPLHF. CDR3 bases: TGTGCCAGCTCACCCCGGGGACAGCGAAATAATTCACCCCTCCACTTT.

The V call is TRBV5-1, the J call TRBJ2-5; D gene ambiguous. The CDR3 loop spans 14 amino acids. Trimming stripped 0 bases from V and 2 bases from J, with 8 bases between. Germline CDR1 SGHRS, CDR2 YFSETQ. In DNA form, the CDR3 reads TGCGCCAGCAGCTTGGTACACCAGCAAGAGACCCAGTACTTC. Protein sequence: CASSLVHQQETQYF. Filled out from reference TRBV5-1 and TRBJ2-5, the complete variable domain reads KAGVTQTPRYLIKTRGQQVTLSCSPISGHRSVSWYQQTPGQGLQFLFEYFSETQRNKGNFPGRFSGRQFSNSRSEMNVSTLELGDSALYLCASSLVHQQETQYFGPGTRLLVL.

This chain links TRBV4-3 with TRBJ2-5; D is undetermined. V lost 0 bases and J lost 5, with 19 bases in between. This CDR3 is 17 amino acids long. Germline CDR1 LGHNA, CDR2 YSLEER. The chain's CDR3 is CASSQELGLGIQETQYF. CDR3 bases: TGCGCCAGCAGCCAAGAGCTGGGATTGGGGATTCAGGAGACCCAGTACTTC.

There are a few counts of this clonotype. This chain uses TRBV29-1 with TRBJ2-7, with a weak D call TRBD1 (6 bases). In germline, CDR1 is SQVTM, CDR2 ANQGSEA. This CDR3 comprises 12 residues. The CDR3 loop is CAAGTKGYEQYF. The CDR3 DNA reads TGCGCCGCCGGGACAAAAGGCTACGAGCAGTACTTC.

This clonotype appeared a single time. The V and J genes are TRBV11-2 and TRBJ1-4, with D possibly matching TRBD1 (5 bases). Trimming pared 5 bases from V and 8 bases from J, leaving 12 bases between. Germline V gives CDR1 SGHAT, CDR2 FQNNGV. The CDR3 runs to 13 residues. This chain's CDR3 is CASSALGREKLFF. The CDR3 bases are TGTGCCAGCAGCGCCTTGGGACGAGAAAAACTGTTTTTT.

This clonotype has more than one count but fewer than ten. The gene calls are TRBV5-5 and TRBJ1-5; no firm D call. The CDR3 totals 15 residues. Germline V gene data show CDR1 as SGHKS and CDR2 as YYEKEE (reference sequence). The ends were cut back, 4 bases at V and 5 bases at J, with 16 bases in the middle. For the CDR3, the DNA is TGTGCCAGCAGCCCGCTGGGCGCGGAGCATCAGCCCCAGCATTTT. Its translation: CASSPLGAEHQPQHF.

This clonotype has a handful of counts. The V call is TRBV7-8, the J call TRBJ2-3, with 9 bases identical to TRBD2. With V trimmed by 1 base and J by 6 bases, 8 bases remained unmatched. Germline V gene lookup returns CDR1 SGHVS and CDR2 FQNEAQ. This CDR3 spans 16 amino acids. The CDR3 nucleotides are TGTGCCAGCAGCTTAGTTAGCGGGAGTCTTGGGGATACGCAGTATTTT. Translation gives CASSLVSGSLGDTQYF.

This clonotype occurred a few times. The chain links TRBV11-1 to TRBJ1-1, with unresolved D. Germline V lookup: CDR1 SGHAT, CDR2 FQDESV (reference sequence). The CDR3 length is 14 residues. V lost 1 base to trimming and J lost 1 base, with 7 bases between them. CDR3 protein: CASSLDDGNTEAFF. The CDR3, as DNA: TGTGCCAGCAGCTTAGATGATGGGAACACTGAAGCTTTCTTT.

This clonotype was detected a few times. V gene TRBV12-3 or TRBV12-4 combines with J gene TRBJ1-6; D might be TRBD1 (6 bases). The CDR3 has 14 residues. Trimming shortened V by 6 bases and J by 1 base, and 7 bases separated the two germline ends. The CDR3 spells CASRGTSYNSPLHF. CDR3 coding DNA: TGTGCCAGCAGAGGGACATCCTATAATTCACCCCTCCACTTT.

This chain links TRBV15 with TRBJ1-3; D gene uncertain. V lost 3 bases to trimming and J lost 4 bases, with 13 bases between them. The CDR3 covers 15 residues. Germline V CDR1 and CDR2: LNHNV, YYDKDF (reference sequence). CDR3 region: CATSSELGYGNTIYF. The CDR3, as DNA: TGTGCCACCAGCAGCGAGTTGGGGTACGGAAACACCATATATTTT.

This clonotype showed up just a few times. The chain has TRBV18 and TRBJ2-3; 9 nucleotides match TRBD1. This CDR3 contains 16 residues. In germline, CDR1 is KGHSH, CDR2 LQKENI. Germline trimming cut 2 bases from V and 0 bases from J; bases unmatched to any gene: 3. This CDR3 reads CASSPTGTGSTDTQYF. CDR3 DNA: TGTGCCAGCTCACCAACCGGGACAGGGAGCACAGATACGCAGTATTTT.

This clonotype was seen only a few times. CDR3 sequence reads: CATSDYWTSGTYNEQFF. The CDR3 nucleotides are TGTGCCACCAGTGACTATTGGACTAGCGGGACCTACAATGAGCAGTTCTTC. The chain couples TRBV24-1 to TRBJ2-1, with 12 bases identical to TRBD2. The V and J ends lost 4 bases and 2 bases, in that order; junction bases with no gene match: 5. The CDR3 covers 17 residues. The germline V gene encodes CDR1 KGHDR and CDR2 SFDVKD.